One sample yielded the 18 T cell receptor beta chains listed below, sequenced in a study of CD8+ T cells in alopecia areata. Treatment: oral pan-JAK inhibitor, 5-10 mg twice daily. Extraction of RNA preceded its reverse transcription into cDNA, which served as the sequencing template. Repertoires were generated with immunoSEQ multiplex PCR, while TCRdb's copy carries only in-frame clones and drops some. This table has around 190,000 clones, around 60% appearing once. The source was CD4+ T cells sorted from blood, collected between weeks 49 and 50, from a patient treated with tofacitinib. All receptors come from a human donor with alopecia areata.

This chain links TRBV29-1 with TRBJ1-1; 10 bases agree with TRBD1. There are 17 residues in the CDR3. The germline CDR1 and CDR2 sequences are SQVTM and ANQGSEA. After removal of 0 bases from V and 4 bases from J, the junction contained 11 bases not matched to a gene. The CDR3 DNA reads TGCAGCGTTGAAGATTTGGGAAGGACAGGGGGTGCCACTGAAGCTTTCTTT. This gives the protein CSVEDLGRTGGATEAFF.

V and J are TRBV10-3 and TRBJ2-3; D unclear. V lost 2 bases to trimming and J lost 11 bases, with 14 bases between them. The CDR3 spans 13 residues. CDR1 ENHRY and CDR2 SYGVKD come from the germline V gene. The CDR3 DNA sequence: TGTGCCATCAGTGAGAAGGGCACAGACGGGCAGTATTTT. Protein: CAISEKGTDGQYF.

The V gene is TRBV6-5, the J gene TRBJ2-5, with TRBD1 identical over 10 bases. After removal of 6 bases from V and 2 bases from J, the junction contained 6 bases not matched to a gene. CDR1 and CDR2 (germline): MNHEY, SVGAGI. The CDR3 contains 15 residues. In nucleotides, the CDR3 is TGTGCCAGCAGCCCCGAGGACAGGGGGCAAGAGACCCAGTACTTC. Translating gives CASSPEDRGQETQYF.

This clone was seen only a few times. The chain employs TRBV29-1 and TRBJ2-5, with D hard to call. V shed 1 base and J shed 3 bases, with 6 bases lying between them. The CDR3 is made up of 12 amino acids. CDR1 and CDR2 (germline): SQVTM, ANQGSEA. The CDR3 loop reads CSVEALEETQYF. The CDR3, as DNA: TGCAGCGTTGAAGCCCTCGAAGAGACCCAGTACTTC.

The chain is built from TRBV7-9 and TRBJ1-4; D gene unclear. V was trimmed by 5 bases and J by 7 bases, leaving 5 bases between them. CDR3 length equals 11 residues. Germline V CDR1 and CDR2: SEHNR, FQNEAQ (reference sequence). Written as DNA, the CDR3 is TGTGCCAGCAGCAGAAGTGAAAAACTGTTTTTT. Amino acid sequence: CASSRSEKLFF.

This clone was found a few times. V gene TRBV7-7 combines with J gene TRBJ2-1, with D perhaps assigned TRBD1 or TRBD2 (5 bases each). CDR1 SSHAT and CDR2 FNYEAQ come from the germline V gene (reference sequence). There are 13 residues in the CDR3. The V end was cut by 1 base, the J end by 9 bases, with 10 bases between. The CDR3 region is CASSLEVGTEQFF. The CDR3 DNA reads TGTGCCAGCAGCTTAGAGGTCGGGACTGAGCAGTTCTTC.

The chain links TRBV18 to TRBJ2-7; perhaps D is TRBD1 or TRBD2 (5 bases each). The V end was cut by 3 bases, the J end by 6 bases, with 18 bases between. The CDR3 contains 15 residues. The germline gives CDR1 KGHSH, CDR2 LQKENI. CDR3 coding DNA: TGTGCCAGCTCACCGCTGGACCTGCCGGGGACCGAGCAGTACTTC. This encodes CASSPLDLPGTEQYF.

The gene calls are TRBV25-1 and TRBJ1-1, with 7 positions matching TRBD1. The length of the CDR3 is 15 residues. From germline, CDR1 is MGHDK and CDR2 SYGVNS. V shed 1 base, J shed 3 bases, and the junction held 5 bases outside the gene matches. This chain's CDR3 is CASSELATGHTEAFF. CDR3 nucleotides: TGTGCCAGCAGTGAATTGGCGACAGGGCACACTGAAGCTTTCTTT.

This rearrangement joins TRBV4-3 to TRBJ1-2; weak D call: TRBD1 (6 bases). The V gene lost 1 base and the J gene lost 5 bases, with 11 bases spanning the gap. This CDR3 is 14 amino acids long. Germline V gene sequence: CDR1 LGHNA, CDR2 YSLEER. DNA of the CDR3: TGCGCCAGCAGCCAAGCGGGACAAGAGTATGGCTACACCTTC. Its protein is CASSQAGQEYGYTF.

Only one count was recorded for this clone. The genes are TRBV30 and TRBJ1-2; D unresolved. From germline, CDR1 is GTSNPN and CDR2 SVGIG (reference sequence). The CDR3 has 14 amino acids. V was clipped by 2 bases and J by 4 bases, with 14 bases between them. CDR3 residues: CAWSSLSDGYGYTF. CDR3 DNA: TGTGCCTGGAGTTCGTTATCGGACGGCTATGGCTACACCTTC. Filled out from reference TRBV30 and TRBJ1-2, the complete variable domain reads SQTIHQWPATLVQPVGSPLSLECTVEGTSNPNLYWYRQAAGRGLQLLFYSVGIGQISSEVPQNLSASRPQDRQFILSSKKLLLSDSGFYLCAWSSLSDGYGYTFGSGTRLTVV.

This clone has a handful of counts. The chain has TRBV19 and TRBJ2-2; tentatively, D is TRBD1 (5 bases). There are 17 residues in the CDR3. V lost 5 bases to trimming and J lost 6 bases, with 22 bases between them. Germline V gene lookup returns CDR1 LNHDA and CDR2 SQIVND (reference sequence). CDR3 sequence: CASSSDRSLGMAGELFF. The CDR3 DNA reads TGTGCCAGTAGTTCTGACAGATCCCTTGGAATGGCCGGGGAGCTGTTTTTT.

V and J are TRBV30 and TRBJ2-7; 16 bases are a match to TRBD2. Germline trimming cut 4 bases from V and 6 bases from J; bases unmatched to any gene: 6. This CDR3 contains 15 residues. CDR1 and CDR2 (germline): GTSNPN, SVGIG (reference sequence). The chain's CDR3 is CAWTTGLAGGREQYF. CDR3 sequence (DNA): TGTGCCTGGACCACGGGACTAGCGGGGGGGCGCGAGCAGTACTTC.

The gene calls are TRBV7-2 and TRBJ2-2, with TRBD2 matching over 12 bases. Germline CDR1 is SGHTA and CDR2 is FQGNSA. The CDR3 has 16 amino acids. After removal of 2 bases from V and 6 bases from J, the junction contained 4 bases not matched to a gene. The CDR3 loop reads CASSLSWTSGAGELFF. DNA for the CDR3: TGTGCCAGCAGCTTATCCTGGACTAGCGGGGCCGGGGAGCTGTTTTTT.

V usage is TRBV7-2 and J usage is TRBJ1-6; a weak D match, TRBD1 (5 bases). Trimming cost V 1 base and J 7 bases, with 8 bases left between them. Germline V gives CDR1 SGHTA, CDR2 FQGNSA. This CDR3 has 14 amino acids. The CDR3 reads CASSLGQSNSPLHF. The CDR3 DNA reads as TGTGCCAGCAGCTTAGGACAGTCAAATTCACCCCTCCACTTT.

This clone came up a few times. This chain joins TRBV29-1 and TRBJ2-7, with D perhaps matching TRBD1 (6 bases). The CDR3 is made up of 12 amino acids. The V end was cut by 4 bases, the J end by 3 bases, with 10 bases between. Per the germline V gene, CDR1 is SQVTM and CDR2 is ANQGSEA. CDR3 coding DNA: TGCAGCGTTGGGGAAGGGGGCTACGAGCAGTACTTC. This codes for CSVGEGGYEQYF.

This clone was observed a handful of times. Distinct nucleotide sequences in the sample also encode this CDR3. The chain links TRBV7-2 to TRBJ2-7; D gene unclear. The CDR3 extends over 12 amino acids. Germline loops: CDR1 SGHTA, CDR2 FQGNSA. With 1 base removed from V and 6 bases from J, the gap between germline ends came to 7 bases. The chain's CDR3 is CASSLDVGEQYF. Written as DNA, the CDR3 is TGTGCCAGCAGCTTAGACGTCGGCGAGCAGTACTTC.

The table lists this clone with a count of one. The rearrangement links TRBV29-1 to TRBJ1-4; D is uncertain. Germline loops: CDR1 SQVTM, CDR2 ANQGSEA. The CDR3 sequence is 11 residues long. Trimming removed 6 bases from V and 6 bases from J, with 8 bases in between. The chain's CDR3 is CSVKTDEKLFF. CDR3 sequence (DNA): TGCAGCGTAAAGACGGATGAAAAACTGTTTTTT.

The J gene is TRBJ1-5, the V gene TRBV29-1; D uncertain. The germline V gene encodes CDR1 SQVTM and CDR2 ANQGSEA. The CDR3 is 8 amino acids. Trimming stripped 7 bases from V and 15 bases from J, with 10 bases between. The CDR3 is CSATARHF. CDR3 in DNA: TGCAGCGCGACCGCCCGGCATTTT.